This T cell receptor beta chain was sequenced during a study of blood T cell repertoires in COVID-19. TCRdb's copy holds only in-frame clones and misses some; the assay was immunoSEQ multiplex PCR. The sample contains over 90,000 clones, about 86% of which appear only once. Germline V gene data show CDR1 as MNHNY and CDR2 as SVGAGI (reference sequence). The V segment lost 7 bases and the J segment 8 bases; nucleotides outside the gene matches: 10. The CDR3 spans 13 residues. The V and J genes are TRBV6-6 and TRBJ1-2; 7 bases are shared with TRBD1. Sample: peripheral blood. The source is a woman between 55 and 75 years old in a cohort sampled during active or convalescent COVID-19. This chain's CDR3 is CASTGQAFQGYTF. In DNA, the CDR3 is TGTGCCAGCACAGGACAGGCCTTTCAGGGCTACACCTTC.